Below are 16 T cell receptor beta chains sequenced from a single sample in a study of blood T cells in healthy people across ages. It was with a sample-barcoded 5' primer and a J-beta primer mix that a second PCR of about 7 to 12 cycles was run. TCRdb independently ran MiXCR on the 5' RACE reads; one entry per CDR3 protein. Among about 930,000 distinct CDR3 sequences, 25% to 35% were seen once, and the ten largest hold 10%. Another study also made use of these data, one on T cells of mothers and their children.

Sequencing input: blood. The receptors here all came from a woman aged 40 to 50 in good health.

CDR3 amino acids: CASSFMTGDSYEQYF. The CDR3 bases are TGTGCCAGCAGTTTTATGACAGGGGACTCCTACGAGCAGTACTTC. The chain is built from TRBV28 and TRBJ2-7; 8 bases agree with TRBD1. Trimming at V came to 3 bases and at J to 0 bases, leaving 4 bases not matched to a gene. The CDR3 totals 15 residues. Looked up from germline, CDR1 is MDHEN and CDR2 is SYDVKM.

This clonotype was found many times. The CDR3 region is CASSVMGDDYGYTF. The CDR3 DNA is TGTGCCAGCAGCGTTATGGGGGACGACTATGGCTACACCTTC. The V and J genes are TRBV6-1 and TRBJ1-2; a weak D match, TRBD1 (5 bases). Germline V gives CDR1 MNHNS, CDR2 SASEGT. With 6 bases removed from V and 3 bases from J, the gap between germline ends came to 14 bases. This CDR3 contains 14 residues.

The rearrangement links TRBV19 to TRBJ2-7; 7 bases map to TRBD1. V lost 5 bases and J lost 3; bases outside the gene matches: 13. From germline, CDR1 is LNHDA and CDR2 SQIVND (reference sequence). This CDR3 spans 16 amino acids. The CDR3 DNA reads TGTGCCAGTAGTGTCTCACCGGGACAGCGAAACTACGAGCAGTACTTC. This codes for CASSVSPGQRNYEQYF.

This clonotype turned up a few times. The chain uses TRBV7-6 and TRBJ2-1; 12 nucleotides agree with TRBD2. J gave up 5 bases and V 2 bases, and 7 bases lay outside the gene matches. This CDR3 is 17 amino acids long. Germline values: CDR1 SGHVS, CDR2 FNYEAQ. The CDR3: CASSLPSGGAPHNEQFF. Here the CDR3 DNA reads TGTGCCAGCAGCTTACCTAGCGGGGGGGCTCCCCACAATGAGCAGTTCTTC.

This clonotype was observed a few times. This sequence joins TRBV7-3 and TRBJ1-6; D remains ambiguous. The CDR3 loop spans 15 amino acids. Germline V gives CDR1 SGHTA, CDR2 FQGTGA. The germline V and J ends were trimmed by 5 bases and 8 bases, with 16 bases remaining between them. The DNA of the CDR3 is TGTGCCAGCAGCCCCTCGGGCGGTCTCCATTCACCCCTCCACTTT. This encodes CASSPSGGLHSPLHF.

This clonotype turned up a few times. Mismatch with germline at one junction end may stem from a read error. J is TRBJ2-1 and V is TRBV6-5; 8 positions match TRBD1. This CDR3 comprises 15 residues. Germline CDR1 and CDR2: MNHEY and SVGAGI. The CDR3 here is CASRTDRGPNNGQFF. CDR3 sequence (DNA): TGTGCCAGCAGAACAGACAGGGGACCTAACAATGGGCAGTTCTTC.

This rearrangement joins TRBV5-1 to TRBJ2-1; 9 bases are shared with TRBD2. CDR1 is SGHRS and CDR2 is YFSETQ in the germline V gene. The CDR3 loop spans 15 amino acids. V lost 7 bases, J lost 7 bases, and 12 bases stayed unmatched. The CDR3 protein is CASFERAGGPNEQFF. CDR3 in DNA: TGCGCCAGCTTTGAGAGGGCGGGGGGGCCTAATGAGCAGTTCTTC.

This clonotype was recorded a few times. The V gene is TRBV2, the J gene TRBJ2-4; possibly TRBD2 for D (7 bases). CDR3 length equals 13 residues. V gave up 5 bases and J gave up 7 bases, with 12 bases separating them. Germline loops: CDR1 SNHLY, CDR2 FYNNEI. CDR3 nucleotide sequence: TGTGCCAGCAGTCGCGGGGGCCCCAACATTCAGTACTTC. This sequence encodes CASSRGGPNIQYF.

The sample holds a few counts of this clonotype. This sequence joins TRBV12-3 or TRBV12-4 and TRBJ2-7, with 13 bases identical to TRBD2. The CDR3 is made up of 16 amino acids. The V gene end was trimmed by 6 bases and the J gene end by 0 bases; junction bases not matched to a gene: 5. Here the CDR3 reads CASRGTSGTPSYEQYF. For the CDR3, the DNA is TGTGCCAGCAGGGGGACTAGCGGGACCCCCTCCTACGAGCAGTACTTC.

To note about this clonotype: A read error may explain this, as a much larger clone is one base away. V is TRBV11-2 and J is TRBJ2-1, with TRBD2 identical over 10 bases. The CDR3 extends over 15 amino acids. Germline V gene lookup returns CDR1 SGHAT and CDR2 FQNNGV. V shed 4 bases and J 4 bases; nucleotides not matched to a gene: 4. The CDR3 spells CASSYTSGIYNEQFF. The CDR3 region has the DNA TGTGCCAGCAGCTACACTAGCGGGATTTACAATGAGCAGTTCTTC.

The V call is TRBV7-2, the J call TRBJ1-2; 10 bases map to TRBD1. The V segment lost 4 bases and the J segment 5 bases; nucleotides outside the gene matches: 7. CDR1 is SGHTA, CDR2 FQGNSA, per germline. The CDR3 extends over 15 amino acids. The CDR3, as DNA: TGTGCCAGCAGCTCGGGACAGGGGATGCAATATGGCTACACCTTC. Its translation is CASSSGQGMQYGYTF.

The chain couples TRBV27 to TRBJ1-2, with 7 bases identical to TRBD1. The CDR3 has 13 residues. The germline gives CDR1 MNHEY, CDR2 SMNVEV (reference sequence). The V gene end was trimmed by 6 bases and the J gene end by 8 bases; junction bases not matched to a gene: 9. CDR3 coding DNA: TGTGCCAGCAGCACAACAGGGGAACGCGGCTACACCTTC. Residues: CASSTTGERGYTF.

This chain uses TRBV14 with TRBJ2-3; D could derive from TRBD1 or TRBD2 (5 bases each). CDR1 and CDR2 from the germline V gene are SGHDN and FVKESK. V was clipped by 4 bases and J by 2 bases, with 16 bases between them. The CDR3 runs to 16 residues. Here the CDR3 reads CASSLMGVTNTDTQYF. CDR3 bases: TGTGCCAGCAGCCTGATGGGGGTTACAAACACAGATACGCAGTATTTT.

Details on this clonotype: This may stem from a read error, because a much larger clone lies one nucleotide away. In DNA, the CDR3 is TGCGTCAGCAGCTTGGATCACGCCAAAAACATTCAGTACTTC. The encoded protein is CVSSLDHAKNIQYF. This chain links TRBV5-1 with TRBJ2-4; D gene unclear. The length of the CDR3 is 14 residues. CDR1 is SGHRS and CDR2 is YFSETQ in the germline V gene.

This clonotype has just a few counts. The chain uses TRBV6-2 or TRBV6-3 and TRBJ2-1; 9 bases are shared with TRBD1. Germline CDR1 reads MNHEY; CDR2 reads SVGEGT. With V trimmed by 4 bases and J by 7 bases, 11 bases remained unmatched. The CDR3 totals 16 residues. CDR3 residues: CASSFAGTGYLNEQFF. The CDR3 DNA reads TGTGCCAGCAGTTTCGCCGGGACAGGGTATTTGAATGAGCAGTTCTTC.

The rearrangement joins TRBV20-1 to TRBJ1-5; D uncertain. Germline CDR1 DFQATT, CDR2 SNEGSKA (reference sequence). CDR3 length: 13 residues. The V and J ends lost 3 bases and 0 bases respectively, with 6 bases between them. The CDR3 nucleotides are TGCAGTGCTAGCCAAATTAGCAATCAGCCCCAGCATTTT. The encoded protein is CSASQISNQPQHF.